In this sample, the clone carrying this T cell receptor beta chain turned up a few times. The antigen remains unidentified. TCR cDNA was made by 5'RACE template switching, adding a universal primer site and UMIs. A single record per CDR3 protein comes from TCRdb applying MiXCR to the 5' RACE reads. This sample has more than 450,000 distinct CDR3 sequences, with less than 25% found just once. This specimen comes from a study of T cells after yellow fever vaccination. Study summary: The fractions with low cell numbers were processed using SMART-Seq v4 Ultra Low Input.

V gave up 7 bases and J gave up 5 bases, with 14 bases separating them. Germline loops: CDR1 MNHNS, CDR2 SASEGT. The CDR3 is 13 amino acids. The study, taken as a whole, reports: Abundant contaminating clonotypes from the bulk population could appear in FACS-sorted repertoires.

Source: PBMCs, taken around 3 weeks after the first yellow fever vaccination. This chain connects TRBV6-1 to TRBJ1-1; possibly TRBD1 for D (6 bases). The receptor was derived from a man younger than 35 who received the YFV17D yellow fever vaccine. The CDR3 protein is CASTKRGATEAFF. The CDR3, as DNA: TGTGCCAGCACCAAAAGGGGGGCAACTGAAGCTTTCTTT.